The text below deals with one T cell receptor (beta chain). The entry originates in a study of CD8+ T cells in alopecia areata. Stated treatment: oral pan-JAK inhibitor, 5-10 mg twice daily. PBMC-derived CD4+ and CD8+ T cells were sorted. cDNA prepared by RNA extraction and subsequent reverse transcription served as the template for sequencing. Sequenced by immunoSEQ multiplex PCR; TCRdb stores in-frame clones only, minus some. The table has 120,000 to 150,000 clones, 75% to 85% seen once. Germline CDR1 is SGDLS and CDR2 is YYNGEE. V gave up 0 bases and J gave up 3 bases, with 7 bases separating them. CDR3 length: 13 amino acids.

The V call is TRBV9, the J call TRBJ2-7; D remains unclear. Material: CD8+ T cells sorted from blood, obtained at week 4, from a patient treated with tofacitinib. This receptor was obtained from a human donor with alopecia areata. This CDR3 reads CASSVGPDYEQYF. CDR3 coding DNA: TGTGCCAGCAGCGTAGGCCCCGACTACGAGCAGTACTTC.